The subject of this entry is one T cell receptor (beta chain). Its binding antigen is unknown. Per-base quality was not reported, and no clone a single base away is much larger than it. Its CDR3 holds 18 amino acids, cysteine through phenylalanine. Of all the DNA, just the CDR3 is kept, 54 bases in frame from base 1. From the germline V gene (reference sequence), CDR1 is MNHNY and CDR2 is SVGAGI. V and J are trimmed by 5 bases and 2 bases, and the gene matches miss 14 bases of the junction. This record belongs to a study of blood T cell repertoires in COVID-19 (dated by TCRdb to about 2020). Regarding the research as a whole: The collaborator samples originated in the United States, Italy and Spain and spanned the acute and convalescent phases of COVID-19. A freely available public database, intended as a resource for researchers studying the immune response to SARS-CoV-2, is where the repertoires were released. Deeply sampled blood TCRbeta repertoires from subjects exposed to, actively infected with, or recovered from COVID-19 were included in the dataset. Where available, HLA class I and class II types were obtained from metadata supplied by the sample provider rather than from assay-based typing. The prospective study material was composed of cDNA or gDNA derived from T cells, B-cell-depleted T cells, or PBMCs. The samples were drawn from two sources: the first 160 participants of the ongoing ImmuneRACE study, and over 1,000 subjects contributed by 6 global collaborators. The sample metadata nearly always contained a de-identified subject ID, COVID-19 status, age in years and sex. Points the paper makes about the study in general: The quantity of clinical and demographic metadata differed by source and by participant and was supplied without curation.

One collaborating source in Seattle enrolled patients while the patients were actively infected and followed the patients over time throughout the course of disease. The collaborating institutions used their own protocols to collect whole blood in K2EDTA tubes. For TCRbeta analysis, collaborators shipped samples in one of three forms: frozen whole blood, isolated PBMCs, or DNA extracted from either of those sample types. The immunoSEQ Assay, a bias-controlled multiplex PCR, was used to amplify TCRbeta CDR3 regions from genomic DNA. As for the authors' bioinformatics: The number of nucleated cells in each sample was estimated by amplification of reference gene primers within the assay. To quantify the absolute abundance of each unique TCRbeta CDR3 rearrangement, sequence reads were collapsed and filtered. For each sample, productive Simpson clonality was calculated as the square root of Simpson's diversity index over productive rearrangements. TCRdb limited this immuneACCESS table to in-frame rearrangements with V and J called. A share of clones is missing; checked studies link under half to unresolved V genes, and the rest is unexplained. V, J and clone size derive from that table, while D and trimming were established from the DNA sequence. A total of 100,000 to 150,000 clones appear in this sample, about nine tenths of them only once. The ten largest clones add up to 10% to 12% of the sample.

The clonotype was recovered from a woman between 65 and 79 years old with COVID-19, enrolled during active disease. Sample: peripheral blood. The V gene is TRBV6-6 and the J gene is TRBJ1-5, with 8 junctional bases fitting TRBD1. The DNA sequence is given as TGTGCCAGCAGTCCGTTGGGACAGGCCAAGGGGGGCAATCAGCCCCAGCATTTT. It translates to CASSPLGQAKGGNQPQHF.